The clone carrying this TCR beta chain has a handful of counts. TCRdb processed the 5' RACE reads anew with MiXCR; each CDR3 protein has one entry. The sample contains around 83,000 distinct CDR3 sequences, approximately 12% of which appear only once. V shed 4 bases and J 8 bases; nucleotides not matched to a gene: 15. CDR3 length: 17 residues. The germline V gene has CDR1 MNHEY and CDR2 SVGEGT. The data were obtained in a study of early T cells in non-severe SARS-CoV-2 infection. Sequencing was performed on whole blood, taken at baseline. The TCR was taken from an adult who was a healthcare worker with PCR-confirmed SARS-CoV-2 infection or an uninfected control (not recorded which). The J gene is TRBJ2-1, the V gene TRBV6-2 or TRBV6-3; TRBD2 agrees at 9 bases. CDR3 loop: CASSSISRGGPFDEQFF. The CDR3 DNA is TGTGCCAGCAGTTCAATTTCGCGGGGGGGCCCCTTCGATGAGCAGTTCTTC.